This entry lists 29 T cell receptor beta chains sequenced from one sample in a study of cytomegalovirus exposure and HLA in healthy donors. Primers: 60 Vbeta forward and 13 Jbeta reverse. The method was immunoSEQ multiplex PCR; TCRdb's version includes in-frame clones alone and lacks a portion of them. The sample includes 100,000 to 150,000 clones, approximately 74% of them seen just once. What was sequenced was PBMCs. All receptors derive from a male donor in good health and CMV-seronegative.

The chain carries TRBV7-2 and TRBJ2-5, with 8 nucleotides matching TRBD2. The V and J ends lost 6 bases and 7 bases, in that order; junction bases with no gene match: 16. Germline V gives CDR1 SGHTA, CDR2 FQGNSA. The CDR3 consists of 16 residues. The DNA of the CDR3 is TGTGCCAGCAGTTACGTTGTGAGCGGGGGACGGGGGACCCAGTACTTC. It translates to CASSYVVSGGRGTQYF.

The chain carries TRBV7-6 and TRBJ2-7; TRBD2 aligns across 8 bases. The CDR3 contains 13 residues. Per the germline V gene, CDR1 is SGHVS and CDR2 is FNYEAQ. The J segment lost 5 bases and the V segment lost 4 bases, leaving 4 bases of the junction unmatched. CDR3 nucleotides: TGTGCCAGCAGCTCCGGGAGGGGGGACGAGCAGTACTTC. Translation: CASSSGRGDEQYF. Full variable domain (missing parts from reference TRBV7-6 and TRBJ2-7): GAGVSQSPRYKVTKRGQDVALRCDPISGHVSLYWYRQALGQGPEFLTYFNYEAQQDKSGLPNDRFSAERPEGSISTLTIQRTEQRDSAMYRCASSSGRGDEQYFGPGTRLTVT.

In its sample, this clone was seen a few times. The V call is TRBV4-1, the J call TRBJ2-7; TRBD2 aligns across 7 bases. The CDR3 has 13 residues. V was clipped by 3 bases and J by 4 bases; unmatched bases: 3. CDR1 and CDR2 (germline): MGHRA, YSYEKL. The CDR3 reads CASSHAAGYEQYF. CDR3 coding DNA: TGCGCCAGCAGCCATGCAGCGGGGTACGAGCAGTACTTC.

The chain has TRBV11-3 and TRBJ2-2; TRBD2 matches 10 bases. V was clipped by 5 bases and J by 1 base; unmatched bases: 4. Germline CDR1 SGHNT, CDR2 YENEEA. The CDR3 loop spans 16 amino acids. CDR3: CASSARTSGNTGELFF. The CDR3 coding sequence is TGTGCCAGCAGCGCTAGGACTAGCGGGAACACCGGGGAGCTGTTTTTT.

CDR3 nucleotides: TGTGCCAGCAGTACCCCGGGACAGGGTCTCTACGAGCAGTACTTC. Protein: CASSTPGQGLYEQYF. V is TRBV25-1 and J is TRBJ2-7; TRBD1 matches 9 bases. V dropped 5 bases and J dropped 3; count of bases not matched to a gene: 8. This CDR3 comprises 15 residues. Per germline, CDR1 MGHDK and CDR2 SYGVNS.

The gene calls are TRBV19 and TRBJ1-2; D not resolved. There are 16 residues in the CDR3. Germline V CDR1 and CDR2: LNHDA, SQIVND (reference sequence). Deletions cut 3 bases from V and 4 bases from J, with 18 bases between. CDR3 sequence: CASSIELEGFFYGYTF. DNA for the CDR3: TGTGCCAGTAGTATCGAACTGGAGGGATTTTTCTATGGCTACACCTTC.

This CDR3 reads CASSSSGGSYEQYF. As DNA, the CDR3 is TGTGCCAGCAGCTCTAGCGGGGGCTCCTACGAGCAGTACTTC. The rearrangement links TRBV7-2 to TRBJ2-7; TRBD2 aligns across 10 bases. V dropped 4 bases and J dropped 0; count of bases not matched to a gene: 0. This CDR3 is 14 amino acids long. Germline V CDR1 and CDR2: SGHTA, FQGNSA.

This chain connects TRBV28 to TRBJ1-1; D is possibly TRBD1 (6 bases). This CDR3 is 13 amino acids long. Germline values: CDR1 MDHEN, CDR2 SYDVKM. Trimming took off 7 bases at V and 4 bases at J, with 13 bases between the two ends. CDR3 DNA sequence: TGTGCCAGCAACCAGGGGTTGAGCACTGAAGCTTTCTTT. It codes for CASNQGLSTEAFF.

On this clone: The same CDR3 is also encoded by other DNA sequences in this sample. The chain combines TRBV28 with TRBJ1-2, with D hard to call. CDR1 and CDR2 (germline): MDHEN, SYDVKM. The CDR3 is 12 residues long. V was trimmed by 5 bases and J by 4 bases, leaving 8 bases between them. CDR3: CASSPGGYGYTF. CDR3 in DNA: TGTGCCAGCAGTCCGGGAGGCTATGGCTACACCTTC.

For this clone: At the DNA level, this CDR3 is encoded by other sequences in the same sample as well. The chain combines TRBV4-2 with TRBJ2-2; possible D gene TRBD2, 5 bases. The germline CDR1 and CDR2 sequences are LGHNA and YNFKEQ. The length of the CDR3 is 16 residues. Trimming took 3 bases from V and 5 from J, leaving 16 bases between them. CDR3 in amino acids: CASSQDTGVGTGELFF. CDR3 DNA: TGTGCCAGCAGCCAGGATACCGGGGTGGGTACCGGGGAGCTGTTTTTT.

This chain links TRBV7-2 with TRBJ2-7; D is unresolved. This CDR3 is built from 13 residues. Germline lookup yields CDR1 SGHTA and CDR2 FQGNSA. With 7 bases removed from V and 1 base from J, the gap between germline ends came to 11 bases. CDR3: CASTRGGSYEQYF. The CDR3 DNA is TGTGCCAGCACCCGAGGTGGGTCCTACGAGCAGTACTTC.

Written as DNA, the CDR3 is TGTGCCAGCAGCCCAGAGGGACAGAACTACGAGCAGTACTTC. Translated: CASSPEGQNYEQYF. The V call is TRBV7-9, the J call TRBJ2-7, with TRBD1 matching 7 bases. The CDR3 extends over 14 amino acids. Germline CDR1 reads SEHNR; CDR2 reads FQNEAQ (reference sequence). V gave up 5 bases and J gave up 3 bases; unmatched junction bases: 7.

This rearrangement joins TRBV10-3 to TRBJ2-6; 7 positions match TRBD1. The V segment lost 8 bases and the J segment 1 base; nucleotides outside the gene matches: 14. CDR3 length equals 18 residues. Germline-derived CDR1 and CDR2 are ENHRY and SYGVKD. In DNA, the CDR3 is TGTGCCATCGGACGCCCCGCCGCACAGGGGTCTGGGGCCAACGTCCTGACTTTC. Translation: CAIGRPAAQGSGANVLTF.

The rearrangement links TRBV28 to TRBJ2-5, with 12 bases lining up with TRBD1. Germline loops: CDR1 MDHEN, CDR2 SYDVKM. The V and J ends lost 3 bases and 5 bases, in that order; junction bases with no gene match: 4. CDR3 length: 15 residues. CDR3 protein: CASSFRDRGHETQYF. CDR3 coding DNA: TGTGCCAGCAGTTTTCGGGACAGGGGGCACGAGACCCAGTACTTC.

The rearrangement joins TRBV4-1 to TRBJ1-3; D call uncertain. The CDR3 is made up of 15 amino acids. V was cut by 2 bases and J by 1 base, with 9 bases left in between. Per germline, CDR1 MGHRA and CDR2 YSYEKL. This CDR3 is CASSQNGASGNTIYF. The CDR3 region has the DNA TGCGCCAGCAGCCAAAACGGAGCTTCTGGAAACACCATATATTTT.

This clone has a handful of counts. The chain carries TRBV10-3 and TRBJ1-2, with D possibly matching TRBD1 (5 bases). The V gene lost 4 bases and the J gene lost 5 bases, with 8 bases spanning the gap. This CDR3 region has 12 residues. The V gene's germline CDR1 is ENHRY and CDR2 SYGVKD. CDR3 sequence: CAISGGEYGYTF. DNA of the CDR3: TGTGCCATCAGTGGGGGGGAGTATGGCTACACCTTC.

J is TRBJ2-7 and V is TRBV5-4, with 7 nucleotides matching TRBD2. V lost 2 bases, J lost 3 bases, and 5 bases stayed unmatched. CDR1 and CDR2 (germline): SGHNT, YYREEE (reference sequence). The CDR3 has 14 residues. The CDR3 loop is CASSFGLADYEQYF. CDR3 DNA: TGTGCCAGCAGCTTCGGCCTAGCGGACTACGAGCAGTACTTC.

The rearrangement links TRBV28 to TRBJ1-6; TRBD1 aligns across 7 bases. Per the germline V gene, CDR1 is MDHEN and CDR2 is SYDVKM. J gave up 7 bases and V 6 bases, and 9 bases lay outside the gene matches. The CDR3 extends over 15 amino acids. This CDR3 reads CASSPDRVINSPLHF. The DNA for the CDR3 is TGTGCCAGCAGCCCTGACAGGGTAATAAATTCACCCCTCCACTTT.

This chain links TRBV5-1 with TRBJ2-1; 8 bases line up with TRBD2. This CDR3 is built from 16 residues. CDR1 is SGHRS and CDR2 is YFSETQ in the germline V gene. Trimming took 4 bases from V and 2 from J; bases not matched to a gene: 8. CDR3 sequence (DNA): TGCGCCAGCAGCCTAATGACGGGGGGGCCCTACAATGAGCAGTTCTTC. It is translated as CASSLMTGGPYNEQFF.

The table lists this clone with a few counts. The V and J genes are TRBV12-5 and TRBJ2-5; 9 positions agree with TRBD2. Trimming at V came to 3 bases and at J to 4 bases, leaving 15 bases not matched to a gene. Looked up from germline, CDR1 is LGHNT and CDR2 is FRNRAP. CDR3 size: 18 residues. This CDR3 is CASGFGEKAGGLLETQYF. DNA of the CDR3: TGTGCTAGTGGTTTCGGGGAGAAGGCGGGGGGGCTTTTAGAGACCCAGTACTTC.

The chain joins TRBV5-8 to TRBJ2-5, with 7 bases aligning to TRBD1. With 4 bases clipped from V and 2 bases from J, the junction kept 11 bases outside the gene matches. The CDR3 runs to 16 residues. Germline CDR1 is SGHTS and CDR2 is YDEGEE. CDR3 loop: CASSKGQLGGQETQYF. The CDR3 DNA follows: TGTGCCAGCAGCAAGGGACAGCTTGGGGGACAAGAGACCCAGTACTTC.

The V gene is TRBV11-2, the J gene TRBJ2-7; D is undetermined. Germline V CDR1 and CDR2: SGHAT, FQNNGV. This CDR3 region has 14 residues. V lost 5 bases to trimming and J lost 3 bases, with 14 bases between them. Written as DNA, the CDR3 is TGTGCCAGCAGCGTATCGCGGATAAACTACGAGCAGTACTTC. It is translated as CASSVSRINYEQYF.

The chain has TRBV5-1 and TRBJ1-6, with 9 nucleotides matching TRBD1. The germline V gene encodes CDR1 SGHRS and CDR2 YFSETQ. This CDR3 region has 15 residues. Trimming removed 0 bases from V and 7 bases from J; junction bases left unmatched: 2. The CDR3 sequence: CASSLAGTGNSPLHF. CDR3 nucleotides: TGCGCCAGCAGCTTGGCCGGGACAGGGAATTCACCCCTCCACTTT.

CDR3: CASSLFRAAAQDTQYF. The CDR3 nucleotides are TGTGCCAGCAGTTTATTTCGCGCGGCGGCCCAAGATACGCAGTATTTT. This sequence joins TRBV27 and TRBJ2-3, with D hard to call. V lost 1 base, J lost 5 bases, and 16 bases lay in between. Per the germline V gene, CDR1 is MNHEY and CDR2 is SMNVEV (reference sequence). CDR3 length equals 16 residues.

The rearrangement links TRBV4-2 to TRBJ2-5, with 11 bases aligning to TRBD2. Germline lookup yields CDR1 LGHNA and CDR2 YNFKEQ. The V and J ends lost 4 bases and 2 bases, in that order; junction bases with no gene match: 6. The CDR3 is 16 amino acids. CDR3 in amino acids: CASSPETSGVQETQYF. The CDR3, as DNA: TGTGCCAGCAGCCCTGAGACTAGCGGGGTGCAAGAGACCCAGTACTTC.

This clone occurred a few times. Other DNA sequences within the sample encode an identical CDR3. This chain links TRBV19 with TRBJ2-1, with 9 bases fitting TRBD1. Losses at the gene ends were 5 bases for V and 1 base for J; bases not matched to a gene: 3. The length of the CDR3 is 15 residues. Germline assignment: CDR1 LNHDA and CDR2 SQIVND (reference sequence). The CDR3 DNA follows: TGTGCCAGTAGTGCGGACAGGGGATCCTACAATGAGCAGTTCTTC. Translating it yields CASSADRGSYNEQFF.

This clone was seen a single time. The chain couples TRBV5-1 to TRBJ2-3, with a tentative D call TRBD2 (5 bases). The CDR3 has 13 amino acids. Germline V gives CDR1 SGHRS, CDR2 YFSETQ. V was pared by 0 bases and J by 5 bases, with 7 bases between. The CDR3 here is CASSLAGLDTQYF. In nucleotides, the CDR3 is TGCGCCAGCAGCTTGGCGGGATTAGATACGCAGTATTTT.

The chain joins TRBV7-6 to TRBJ2-1; TRBD2 aligns across 11 bases. CDR3 length equals 18 residues. V was clipped by 5 bases and J by 9 bases; unmatched bases: 18. Germline V CDR1 and CDR2: SGHVS, FNYEAQ. The CDR3, as DNA: TGTGCCAGCAGCCCTATCCCGACTAGCGGGGAGAGGGGTGGTGAGCAGTTCTTC. Its translation: CASSPIPTSGERGGEQFF.

There are a few counts of this clone. The V and J genes are TRBV5-4 and TRBJ2-3, with 7 positions matching TRBD2. This CDR3 spans 15 amino acids. The V gene end was trimmed by 5 bases and the J gene end by 2 bases; junction bases not matched to a gene: 8. From germline, CDR1 is SGHNT and CDR2 YYREEE (reference sequence). This CDR3 is CASSFQGGSTDTQYF. As DNA, the CDR3 is TGTGCCAGCAGTTTTCAGGGAGGGTCCACAGATACGCAGTATTTT.